This T cell receptor (beta chain) was recorded in a study of T cells in Graves' hyperthyroidism and ophthalmopathy. Across the whole study: Peripheral blood was acquired at first diagnosis, ahead of any therapy whatsoever.

RNA transcripts gave rise to amplified TCR beta CDR3 regions. TCR CDR3 regions were first amplified by RT-PCR with HTBI primers. TCRdb used MiXCR to reprocess the multiplex PCR reads, holding one entry per CDR3 protein. The table lists around 400,000 distinct CDR3 sequences, roughly 14% of them singletons. General study results and limits: Most thyroid clonotypes that were expanded above 0.001 also turned up in blood.

Germline V gives CDR1 GTSNPN, CDR2 SVGIG (reference sequence). The CDR3 runs to 13 residues. V shed 1 base and J shed 8 bases, with 11 bases lying between them. Those patients with uncontrolled infection, other autoimmune disease, pregnancy or lactation were excluded. This clonotype was recorded at least ten times. The antigen is undetermined. The sequence was collected from a woman under 30 with Graves' hyperthyroidism that later progressed to Graves' ophthalmopathy. The sequenced material came from blood. The J gene is TRBJ2-2, the V gene TRBV30; the D is unclear. The CDR3 DNA follows: TGTGCCTGGAGTGGGATCACCGGAGGGGAGCTGTTTTTT. Translating it yields CAWSGITGGELFF.